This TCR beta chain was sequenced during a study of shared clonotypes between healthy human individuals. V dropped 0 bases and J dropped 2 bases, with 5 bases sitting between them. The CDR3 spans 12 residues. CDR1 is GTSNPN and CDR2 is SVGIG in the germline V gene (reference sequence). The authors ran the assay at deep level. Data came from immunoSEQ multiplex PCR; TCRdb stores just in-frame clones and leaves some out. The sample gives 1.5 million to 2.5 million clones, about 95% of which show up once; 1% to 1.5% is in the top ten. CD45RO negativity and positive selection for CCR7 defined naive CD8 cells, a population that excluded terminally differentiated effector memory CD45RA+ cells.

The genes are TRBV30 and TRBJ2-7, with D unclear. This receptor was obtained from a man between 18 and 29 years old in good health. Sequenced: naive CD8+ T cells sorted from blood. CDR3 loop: CAWSVIPYEQYF. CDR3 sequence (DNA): TGTGCCTGGAGTGTAATCCCCTACGAGCAGTACTTC.